This TCR beta chain is drawn from a study of identical twins. Looked up from germline, CDR1 is LGHDT and CDR2 is YNNKEL (reference sequence). V was trimmed by 0 bases and J by 2 bases, leaving 8 bases between them. The CDR3 totals 14 residues. TCRdb ran MiXCR on the 5' RACE reads and lists one entry per CDR3 protein. The repertoire holds roughly 770,000 distinct CDR3 sequences, with 15% to 20% as singletons. The same sample was also studied in work on T cells expressing NK-cell markers. That report notes: It was from sorted CD3+CD56+NKG2C+, CD3+CD56+NKG2C- and CD3+CD56-NKG2C+ T cells that TCR beta repertoires came.

V and J are TRBV3-1 and TRBJ2-7; weak D call: TRBD1 (6 bases). The clonotype originates from a woman aged 18-35 years in good health. Sequenced input: PBMCs. In nucleotides, the CDR3 is TGTGCCAGCAGCCAAGATTGGACAGCCTACGAGCAGTACTTC. This sequence encodes CASSQDWTAYEQYF.